This T cell receptor beta chain stems from a study of cytomegalovirus exposure and HLA in healthy donors. At the level of the study: Tens of millions of unique TCRs from HLA-typed donors were held in an early data release.

PCR primers comprised 60 Vbeta and 13 Jbeta primers. TCRdb's table, derived via immunoSEQ multiplex PCR, lists solely in-frame clones and lacks some. Found here are about 160,000 clones, 55% to 80% of them singletons; the top ten hold about 7.1%. Donors in the study were healthy people who gave bone marrow. This sequence originates from a woman aged 55 to 70 in good health and CMV-seropositive. Material: PBMCs.

CDR3 nucleotide sequence: TGTGCCGGGACTCGGGGGTTGGCTTTCTTT. It codes for CAGTRGLAFF. This chain links TRBV30 with TRBJ1-1; D is possibly TRBD1 (5 bases). This CDR3 is 10 amino acids long. CDR1 and CDR2 (germline): GTSNPN, SVGIG (reference sequence). Between the trimmed V and J ends, which lost 8 bases and 11 bases, there was a span of 15 bases.